Below are 21 T cell receptor beta chains sequenced from a single sample in a study of OX40 agonist ivuxolimab in advanced cancers. Sequencing used immunoSEQ multiplex PCR; TCRdb keeps in-frame clones, though not all of them. In the table there are about 48,000 clones, approximately 86% of which are singletons. The material sequenced was CD4+ or CD8+ T cells sorted from blood, taken in a trial of the OX40 agonist ivuxolimab. These TCRs come from an adult with an advanced solid tumor such as melanoma, head and neck, liver or kidney cancer.

The chain uses TRBV5-1 and TRBJ1-4, with TRBD1 matching 7 bases. The CDR3 is made up of 16 amino acids. The germline CDR1 and CDR2 sequences are SGHRS and YFSETQ. Trimming removed 0 bases from V and 5 bases from J; junction bases left unmatched: 7. The CDR3 spells CASSLADRAPNEKLFF. CDR3 bases: TGCGCCAGCAGCTTGGCCGACAGGGCCCCCAATGAAAAACTGTTTTTT.

The chain uses TRBV5-1 and TRBJ2-3; TRBD2 aligns across 7 bases. With 4 bases clipped from V and 4 bases from J, the junction kept 6 bases outside the gene matches. Germline assignment: CDR1 SGHRS and CDR2 YFSETQ. The CDR3 runs 14 residues. CDR3 amino acids: CASSTRGGPDTQYF. CDR3 nucleotides: TGCGCCAGCAGCACCCGCGGGGGTCCAGATACGCAGTATTTT.

V and J are TRBV5-4 and TRBJ2-5; D remains unclear. The CDR3 is made up of 14 amino acids. The germline gives CDR1 SGHNT, CDR2 YYREEE (reference sequence). V was pared by 1 base and J by 0 bases, with 7 bases between. The CDR3 nucleotides read TGTGCCAGCAGCTTGAGAGGAAACCAAGAGACCCAGTACTTC. It encodes CASSLRGNQETQYF.

This clone was counted only a few times. The gene calls are TRBV10-3 and TRBJ1-6; 9 bases line up with TRBD1. Looked up from germline, CDR1 is ENHRY and CDR2 is SYGVKD. Germline trimming cut 6 bases from V and 7 bases from J; bases unmatched to any gene: 4. The CDR3 length is 14 residues. The CDR3 DNA reads as TGTGCCATCAGGGGGACAGGGAGGAATTCACCCCTCCACTTT. Translation: CAIRGTGRNSPLHF.

The V gene is TRBV21-1, the J gene TRBJ1-1; the table's TRBD1 call for D was not verified on the DNA. TRBV21-1 has pseudogene status. The CDR3 loop spans 15 amino acids. CDR3 protein: CASSKVEHRNTEAFF. The CDR3 region has the DNA TGTGCCAGCAGCAAAGTTGAACACCGGAACACTGAAGCTTTCTTT.

The V gene is TRBV14, the J gene TRBJ1-4; the D is unclear. CDR1 and CDR2 from the germline V gene are SGHDN and FVKESK. The CDR3 is made up of 15 amino acids. V was clipped by 2 bases and J by 7 bases, with 14 bases between them. As DNA, the CDR3 is TGTGCCAGCAGCCAATTGACACCGATGGTTGAAAAACTGTTTTTT. Amino acids: CASSQLTPMVEKLFF.

The CDR3 spells CASSQDVEYTDTQYF. Here the CDR3 DNA reads TGCGCCAGCAGCCAAGATGTAGAATACACAGATACGCAGTATTTT. The chain uses TRBV4-3 and TRBJ2-3; D unresolved. Looked up from germline, CDR1 is LGHNA and CDR2 is YSLEER. The CDR3 is made up of 15 amino acids. V lost 0 bases and J 2 bases, leaving 9 bases between the germline ends.

The J gene is TRBJ1-1, the V gene TRBV18; D is possibly TRBD1 (5 bases). V lost 1 base to trimming and J lost 5 bases, with 11 bases between them. The CDR3 totals 14 residues. Germline CDR1 reads KGHSH; CDR2 reads LQKENI. CDR3: CASSPQGKGTEAFF. The CDR3 DNA reads TGTGCCAGCTCACCACAGGGGAAGGGAACTGAAGCTTTCTTT.

The chain carries TRBV9 and TRBJ2-1; TRBD1 matches 12 bases. Germline V CDR1 and CDR2: SGDLS, YYNGEE. CDR3 length: 14 amino acids. After removal of 7 bases from V and 9 bases from J, the junction contained 8 bases not matched to a gene. Written as DNA, the CDR3 is TGTGCCAGCGGACCGGGACAGGGGGCGGCTGAGCAGTTCTTC. As protein: CASGPGQGAAEQFF.

V and J are TRBV7-8 and TRBJ2-1, with 7 bases matching TRBD2. Per the germline V gene, CDR1 is SGHVS and CDR2 is FQNEAQ. V was clipped by 6 bases and J by 8 bases; unmatched bases: 7. The CDR3 has 13 amino acids. CDR3 loop: CASRWGGTYEQFF. The CDR3 nucleotides read TGTGCCAGCAGGTGGGGGGGAACTTATGAGCAGTTCTTC.

This chain connects TRBV30 to TRBJ1-2; the D is unclear. Deletions cut 1 base from V and 6 bases from J, with 9 bases between. There are 12 residues in the CDR3. Germline V lookup: CDR1 GTSNPN, CDR2 SVGIG (reference sequence). The CDR3 protein is CAWSAGRDGYTF. CDR3 nucleotide sequence: TGTGCCTGGAGTGCCGGACGGGATGGCTACACCTTC.

This clone was seen a few times. This sequence joins TRBV4-3 and TRBJ1-2; no clear D gene. The germline CDR1 and CDR2 sequences are LGHNA and YSLEER. V was clipped by 1 base and J by 0 bases, with 9 bases between them. The CDR3 consists of 15 residues. The CDR3 region has the DNA TGCGCCAGCAGCCAAGGAGGGATCACTAACTATGGCTACACCTTC. Translation: CASSQGGITNYGYTF.

J is TRBJ2-1 and V is TRBV27; perhaps TRBD2 as D (6 bases). With 2 bases removed from V and 6 bases from J, the gap between germline ends came to 11 bases. This CDR3 has 14 amino acids. CDR1 is MNHEY and CDR2 is SMNVEV in the germline V gene (reference sequence). CDR3 nucleotides: TGTGCCAGCAGTTTAGCGGGACCCTTCAATGAGCAGTTCTTC. It yields the protein CASSLAGPFNEQFF.

V usage is TRBV5-1 and J usage is TRBJ2-3; D ambiguous. From germline, CDR1 is SGHRS and CDR2 YFSETQ. Trimming removed 4 bases from V and 2 bases from J, with 11 bases in between. The CDR3 loop spans 14 amino acids. CDR3 DNA: TGCGCCAGCAGCACTCAAGGGTCCACAGATACGCAGTATTTT. This sequence encodes CASSTQGSTDTQYF.

The chain recombines TRBV23-1 with TRBJ2-7; a weak D match, TRBD2 (5 bases). TRBV23-1 has ORF status, its function being uncertain. Trimming took 5 bases from V and 5 from J, leaving 10 bases between them. The CDR3 covers 12 residues. The CDR3 reads CASSFRGHEQYF. The CDR3 DNA sequence: TGCGCCAGCAGTTTTCGAGGGCACGAGCAGTACTTC.

The chain links TRBV5-6 to TRBJ1-1; 10 bases fit TRBD1. The CDR3 contains 15 residues. V was pared by 5 bases and J by 1 base, with 5 bases of the junction left unmatched. Germline CDR1 and CDR2: SGHDT and YYEEEE. CDR3 DNA sequence: TGTGCCAGCAGAAGACAGGGGGCTCGGAACACTGAAGCTTTCTTT. It yields the protein CASRRQGARNTEAFF.

The chain links TRBV19 to TRBJ1-1, with TRBD1 matching over 11 bases. J gave up 5 bases and V 5 bases, and 4 bases lay outside the gene matches. Germline assignment: CDR1 LNHDA and CDR2 SQIVND (reference sequence). The CDR3 runs 14 residues. The CDR3 spells CASSLGDRGTEAFF. The CDR3 DNA is TGTGCCAGTAGTCTCGGGGACAGGGGGACTGAAGCTTTCTTT.

The chain is built from TRBV5-4 and TRBJ1-2; 7 bases align to TRBD1. CDR1 is SGHNT, CDR2 YYREEE, per germline (reference sequence). This CDR3 region has 13 residues. V shed 6 bases, J shed 4 bases, and the junction held 6 bases outside the gene matches. The chain's CDR3 is CASNVGGSYGYTF. For the CDR3, the DNA is TGTGCCAGCAATGTAGGGGGCTCCTATGGCTACACCTTC. The full variable domain, completed using reference TRBV5-4 and TRBJ1-2, is ETGVTQSPTHLIKTRGQQVTLRCSSQSGHNTVSWYQQALGQGPQFIFQYYREEENGRGNFPPRFSGLQFPNYSSELNVNALELDDSALYLCASNVGGSYGYTFGSGTRLTVV.

The CDR3 nucleotides read TGTGCCAGCAGTTTCTCAGGGAGCAATCAGCCCCAGCATTTT. It encodes CASSFSGSNQPQHF. The V gene is TRBV6-5, the J gene TRBJ1-5; D perhaps matches TRBD1 (5 bases). Germline values: CDR1 MNHEY, CDR2 SVGAGI. V was shortened by 4 bases and J by 1 base, with 8 bases between the two germline ends. The CDR3 is 14 residues long.

The rearrangement joins TRBV5-6 to TRBJ1-6; tentative D call: TRBD1 (6 bases). Trimming removed 5 bases at V and 11 bases at J, with 20 bases between. Germline V gene lookup returns CDR1 SGHDT and CDR2 YYEEEE. CDR3 length equals 15 residues. The CDR3 here is CASSLPPTGLTPLHF. CDR3 sequence (DNA): TGTGCCAGCAGTTTGCCCCCGACAGGCCTGACACCCCTCCACTTT.

This chain joins TRBV6-5 and TRBJ1-2; 7 bases map to TRBD1. After removal of 6 bases from V and 8 bases from J, the junction contained 9 bases not matched to a gene. Germline V CDR1 and CDR2: MNHEY, SVGAGI. This CDR3 has 13 amino acids. Here the CDR3 reads CASRSDRVKGYTF. The CDR3 region has the DNA TGTGCCAGCAGATCCGACAGGGTGAAAGGCTACACCTTC.